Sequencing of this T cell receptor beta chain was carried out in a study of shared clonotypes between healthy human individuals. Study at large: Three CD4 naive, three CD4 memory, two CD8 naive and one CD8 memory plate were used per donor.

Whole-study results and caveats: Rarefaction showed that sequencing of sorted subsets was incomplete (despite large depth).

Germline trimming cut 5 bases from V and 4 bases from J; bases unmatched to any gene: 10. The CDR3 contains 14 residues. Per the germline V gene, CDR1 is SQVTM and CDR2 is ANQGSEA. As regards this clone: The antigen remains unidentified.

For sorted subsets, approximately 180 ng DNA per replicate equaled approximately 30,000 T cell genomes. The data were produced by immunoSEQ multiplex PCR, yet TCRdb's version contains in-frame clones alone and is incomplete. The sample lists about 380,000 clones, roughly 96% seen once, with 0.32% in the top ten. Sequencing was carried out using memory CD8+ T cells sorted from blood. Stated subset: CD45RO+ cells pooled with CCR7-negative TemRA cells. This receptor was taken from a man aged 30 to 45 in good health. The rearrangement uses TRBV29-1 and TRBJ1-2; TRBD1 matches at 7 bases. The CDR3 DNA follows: TGCAGCGTTAAGGGAAGGACAGGCGTCTATGGCTACACCTTC. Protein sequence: CSVKGRTGVYGYTF.